A single sample gave rise to the 28 T cell receptor beta chains below, sequenced in a study of T-cell memory formation after mild COVID-19. In TCRdb, the 5' RACE reads were re-called with MiXCR into one record per CDR3 protein. Seen here are under 300,000 distinct CDR3 sequences, 16% observed once, and the top ten hold roughly 23%. Specimen: PBMCs or a T cell subset sorted from them (not recorded which). The receptors come from a man aged 18 to 35 who had mild COVID-19 (a few samples of this study predate the infection). Cell type and time point are not known.

This clonotype was detected a few times. The chain carries TRBV5-1 and TRBJ2-6; the match to TRBD2 covers 9 bases. With V trimmed by 4 bases and J by 0 bases, 2 bases remained unmatched. Germline V gives CDR1 SGHRS, CDR2 YFSETQ. The CDR3 extends over 16 amino acids. The CDR3 DNA sequence: TGCGCCAGCAGCCTAGCGGGGACCTCTGGGGCCAACGTCCTGACTTTC. Translating it yields CASSLAGTSGANVLTF.

The V and J genes are TRBV28 and TRBJ2-5; 8 nucleotides agree with TRBD1. This CDR3 region has 12 residues. The V and J ends lost 10 bases and 2 bases, in that order; junction bases with no gene match: 3. The V gene's germline CDR1 is MDHEN and CDR2 SYDVKM. The CDR3 DNA follows: TGTGCCACGGGACAGGTACAAGAGACCCAGTACTTC. Its translation: CATGQVQETQYF.

This clonotype was counted only a few times. The J gene is TRBJ2-1, the V gene TRBV20-1; either TRBD1 or TRBD2 may supply D (5 bases each). The germline V gene encodes CDR1 DFQATT and CDR2 SNEGSKA (reference sequence). Trimming took 1 base from V and 12 from J, leaving 16 bases between them. The CDR3 runs 13 residues. The CDR3 reads CSARVSGTSGQFF. CDR3 coding DNA: TGCAGTGCTAGAGTGTCAGGGACCTCTGGGCAGTTCTTC.

The chain has TRBV6-2 or TRBV6-3 and TRBJ2-7; the D gene is possibly TRBD1 (5 bases). CDR1 and CDR2 from the germline V gene are MNHEY and SVGEGT. The V end lost 6 bases, the J end lost 3 bases, and 18 bases lay between the germline ends. The CDR3 has 15 amino acids. As DNA, the CDR3 is TGTGCCAGCAGCCACCCAAGGGGCGCTTTCTACGAGCAGTACTTC. Translating gives CASSHPRGAFYEQYF.

This clonotype has at least ten counts. This chain links TRBV7-2 with TRBJ2-2; weak D call: TRBD1 (6 bases). The germline CDR1 and CDR2 sequences are SGHTA and FQGNSA. The length of the CDR3 is 15 residues. V was shortened by 5 bases and J by 0 bases, with 10 bases between the two germline ends. The DNA of the CDR3 is TGTGCCAGCAGCGACAGGATTGCGAACACCGGGGAGCTGTTTTTT. Protein product: CASSDRIANTGELFF.

This clonotype occurred many times. CDR3: CASSHRFDGNEQFF. CDR3 in DNA: TGCGCCAGCAGCCATAGATTCGACGGGAATGAGCAGTTCTTC. V usage is TRBV5-1 and J usage is TRBJ2-1; D remains unclear. The CDR3 extends over 14 amino acids. Trimming shortened V by 4 bases and J by 7 bases, and 15 bases separated the two germline ends. Germline V CDR1 and CDR2: SGHRS, YFSETQ. Complete variable domain (other parts from reference TRBV5-1 and TRBJ2-1): KAGVTQTPRYLIKTRGQQVTLSCSPISGHRSVSWYQQTPGQGLQFLFEYFSETQRNKGNFPGRFSGRQFSNSRSEMNVSTLELGDSALYLCASSHRFDGNEQFFGPGTRLTVL.

The CDR3 DNA is TGTGCCTGCGGACAGGGAGACACCGGGGAGCTGTTTTTT. Translated, it gives CACGQGDTGELFF. The V call is TRBV27, the J call TRBJ2-2; TRBD1 agrees at 8 bases. The CDR3 consists of 13 residues. The germline gives CDR1 MNHEY, CDR2 SMNVEV (reference sequence). Losses at the gene ends were 11 bases for V and 3 bases for J; bases not matched to a gene: 5.

This clonotype occurred a few times. The V gene is TRBV19, the J gene TRBJ2-6, with D uncertain. The CDR3 loop spans 15 amino acids. Per germline, CDR1 LNHDA and CDR2 SQIVND (reference sequence). Trimming removed 4 bases at V and 6 bases at J, with 13 bases between. Written as DNA, the CDR3 is TGTGCCAGTAGTAAAGAACATCGCTCGGCCAACGTCCTGACTTTC. It yields the protein CASSKEHRSANVLTF. The entire variable domain, with the rest obtained from reference TRBV19 and TRBJ2-6, is as follows: DGGITQSPKYLFRKEGQNVTLSCEQNLNHDAMYWYRQDPGQGLRLIYYSQIVNDFQKGDIAEGYSVSREKKESFPLTVTSAQKNPTAFYLCASSKEHRSANVLTFGAGSRLTVL.

The rearrangement joins TRBV12-3 or TRBV12-4 to TRBJ1-1; D is unclear. V gave up 6 bases and J gave up 6 bases, with 26 bases separating them. The CDR3 runs 17 residues. The CDR3 region has the DNA TGTGCCAGCAGGCCCTCCAGCAGCCTGGGCCTCGGGGCTGAAGCTTTCTTT. It encodes CASRPSSSLGLGAEAFF.

CDR3 bases: TGCAGTGCTAGACTTCCGAACACCGGGGAGCTGTTTTTT. This encodes CSARLPNTGELFF. The rearrangement links TRBV20-1 to TRBJ2-2; D unresolved. The CDR3 covers 13 residues. Trimming removed 2 bases at V and 0 bases at J, with 4 bases between. The germline gives CDR1 DFQATT, CDR2 SNEGSKA (reference sequence).

This clonotype was counted only a few times. J is TRBJ1-2 and V is TRBV25-1; 7 bases are shared with TRBD1. Germline V gene lookup returns CDR1 MGHDK and CDR2 SYGVNS. V was pared by 6 bases and J by 5 bases, with 0 bases of the junction left unmatched. CDR3 length: 11 residues. CDR3 loop: CASRQGYGYTF. In DNA, the CDR3 is TGTGCCAGCAGACAGGGGTATGGCTACACCTTC.

This clonotype occurred many times. The chain couples TRBV12-3 or TRBV12-4 to TRBJ2-2, with 10 bases aligning to TRBD1. The CDR3 totals 14 residues. V lost 3 bases and J lost 5; bases outside the gene matches: 0. Here the CDR3 reads CASSLDRGTGELFF. CDR3 DNA: TGTGCCAGCAGTTTGGACAGGGGGACCGGGGAGCTGTTTTTT.

CDR3 DNA sequence: TGTGCCAGCAGCCCATACCCACGGACCGATACGCAGTATTTT. This translates into CASSPYPRTDTQYF. The rearrangement links TRBV7-3 to TRBJ2-3; D unclear. Germline V gives CDR1 SGHTA, CDR2 FQGTGA. The germline V and J ends were trimmed by 5 bases and 6 bases, with 15 bases remaining between them. This CDR3 has 14 amino acids.

At least ten counts were recorded for this clonotype. The CDR3 DNA reads as TGTGCCAGCAGTTTACTAGCGGACACAGATACGCAGTATTTT. It specifies CASSLLADTDTQYF. The chain employs TRBV12-3 or TRBV12-4 and TRBJ2-3; 7 nucleotides match TRBD2. Trimming took 2 bases from V and 2 from J; bases not matched to a gene: 1. The CDR3 loop spans 14 amino acids.

This sequence joins TRBV7-2 and TRBJ2-3; possibly TRBD1 or TRBD2 for D (5 bases each). The V gene lost 7 bases and the J gene lost 0 bases, with 17 bases spanning the gap. Germline CDR1 and CDR2: SGHTA and FQGNSA. The CDR3 loop spans 16 amino acids. CDR3 in DNA: TGTGCCAGCACCCGCAGGCCCTGGGGGAGCACAGATACGCAGTATTTT. Translated: CASTRRPWGSTDTQYF.

This rearrangement joins TRBV29-1 to TRBJ2-5, with D possibly matching TRBD1 (5 bases). V was pared by 1 base and J by 6 bases, with 12 bases between. The germline gives CDR1 SQVTM, CDR2 ANQGSEA. The CDR3 is 13 amino acids. Here the CDR3 reads CSVEVMGQKTQYF. As DNA, the CDR3 is TGCAGCGTTGAAGTTATGGGGCAGAAGACCCAGTACTTC. The variable domain in full, completed from reference TRBV29-1 and TRBJ2-5, reads SAVISQKPSRDICQRGTSLTIQCQVDSQVTMMFWYRQQPGQSLTLIATANQGSEATYESGFVIDKFPISRPNLTFSTLTVSNMSPEDSSIYLCSVEVMGQKTQYFGPGTRLLVL.

This sequence joins TRBV7-2 and TRBJ2-5; D perhaps matches TRBD2 (5 bases). The V end was cut by 5 bases, the J end by 0 bases, with 25 bases between. The CDR3 is made up of 19 amino acids. In germline, CDR1 is SGHTA, CDR2 FQGNSA. The CDR3 reads CASSPQLVAGDLYQETQYF. For the CDR3, the DNA is TGTGCCAGCAGCCCTCAGTTGGTTGCGGGCGACCTGTACCAAGAGACCCAGTACTTC. The full variable domain, rest sourced from reference TRBV7-2 and TRBJ2-5, is GAGVSQSPSNKVTEKGKDVELRCDPISGHTALYWYRQSLGQGLEFLIYFQGNSAPDKSGLPSDRFSAERTGGSVSTLTIQRTQQEDSAVYLCASSPQLVAGDLYQETQYFGPGTRLLVL.

At least ten counts were recorded for this clonotype. This chain uses TRBV5-5 with TRBJ1-4; TRBD1 is a possible D gene (5 bases). The V end was cut by 5 bases, the J end by 7 bases, with 15 bases between. The CDR3 consists of 14 residues. Per the germline V gene, CDR1 is SGHKS and CDR2 is YYEKEE (reference sequence). Here the CDR3 DNA reads TGTGCCAGCAGTCCCGACAGATCCCCTGAAAAACTGTTTTTT. This translates into CASSPDRSPEKLFF.

In its sample, this clonotype was seen a few times. The V call is TRBV4-1, the J call TRBJ1-2, with D possibly TRBD1 on 6 matching bases. The length of the CDR3 is 17 residues. Germline lookup yields CDR1 MGHRA and CDR2 YSYEKL. V lost 4 bases and J 0 bases, leaving 18 bases between the germline ends. The CDR3 reads CASSLIGGRGTNYGYTF. CDR3 in DNA: TGCGCCAGCAGCCTTATCGGGGGCAGGGGAACTAACTATGGCTACACCTTC.

This clonotype was recorded a few times. The J gene is TRBJ1-1, the V gene TRBV7-9; D possibly corresponds to TRBD1 (6 bases). Germline V gene sequence: CDR1 SEHNR, CDR2 FQNEAQ (reference sequence). The ends were cut back, 5 bases at V and 8 bases at J, with 12 bases in the middle. The CDR3 loop spans 12 amino acids. The CDR3 here is CASSPWTVEAFF. The CDR3 DNA reads as TGTGCCAGCAGCCCTTGGACAGTAGAAGCTTTCTTT.

J is TRBJ1-5 and V is TRBV19; no firm D call. The germline V gene encodes CDR1 LNHDA and CDR2 SQIVND (reference sequence). V lost 3 bases, J lost 0 bases, and 6 bases lay in between. CDR3 length: 14 residues. The CDR3 coding sequence is TGTGCCAGTAGTATCTGGGATAGCAATCAGCCCCAGCATTTT. It codes for CASSIWDSNQPQHF.

CDR3 nucleotide sequence: TGCAGTGCCACGGGACTAGCGGGGTACGAGCAGTACGTC. It encodes CSATGLAGYEQYV. This sequence joins TRBV20-1 and TRBJ2-7; 13 bases are shared with TRBD2. The CDR3 has 13 residues. V trimming: 6 bases; J trimming: 4 bases; junction bases outside the gene matches: 3. Germline CDR1 DFQATT, CDR2 SNEGSKA (reference sequence).

The rearrangement links TRBV20-1 to TRBJ1-1; TRBD1 matches 10 bases. V gave up 0 bases and J gave up 7 bases; unmatched junction bases: 8. The CDR3 consists of 15 residues. Per germline, CDR1 DFQATT and CDR2 SNEGSKA (reference sequence). CDR3 amino acids: CSARDPRTGGNEAFF. As DNA, the CDR3 is TGCAGTGCTAGAGATCCCCGGACAGGGGGTAATGAAGCTTTCTTT.

This clonotype was seen a few times. The genes are TRBV6-5 and TRBJ1-5; D unresolved. The CDR3 is 13 residues long. The V and J ends lost 2 bases and 4 bases respectively, with 6 bases between them. Germline assignment: CDR1 MNHEY and CDR2 SVGAGI. The CDR3: CASSYGRNQPQHF. The CDR3 DNA is TGTGCCAGCAGTTACGGGCGGAATCAGCCCCAGCATTTT.

The V and J genes are TRBV6-2 or TRBV6-3 and TRBJ1-1; 8 bases match TRBD1. This CDR3 has 13 amino acids. J lost 10 bases, V lost 4 bases, and 8 bases had no gene match. Germline V gene data show CDR1 as MNHEY and CDR2 as SVGEGT. DNA of the CDR3: TGTGCCAGCAGTTTCACAGGGGGAAGAGCAGCTTTCTTT. Residues: CASSFTGGRAAFF.

This clonotype was picked up a small number of times. V and J are TRBV12-3 or TRBV12-4 and TRBJ2-3; 9 nucleotides line up with TRBD2. V shed 7 bases, J shed 8 bases, and the junction held 10 bases outside the gene matches. The CDR3 runs 14 residues. DNA of the CDR3: TGTGCCAGCACCTTGGGACTAGCCCAGGGTACGCAGTATTTT. This translates into CASTLGLAQGTQYF.

This clonotype was counted a few times. In nucleotides, the CDR3 is TGCGCCAGCAGTGGAGGAAACACCATATATTTT. Encoded protein: CASSGGNTIYF. The chain employs TRBV10-2 and TRBJ1-3; no definite D call. Germline CDR1 and CDR2: WSHSY and SAAADI. The germline V and J ends were trimmed by 4 bases and 4 bases, with 2 bases remaining between them. CDR3 length: 11 amino acids.

This clonotype was observed a handful of times. V gene TRBV4-2 combines with J gene TRBJ2-3; tentatively, D is TRBD2 (5 bases). Trimming removed 3 bases from V and 0 bases from J, with 10 bases in between. Germline loops: CDR1 LGHNA, CDR2 YNFKEQ. The CDR3 has 15 residues. CDR3: CASSQVASSTDTQYF. CDR3 sequence (DNA): TGTGCCAGCAGCCAGGTAGCGAGCAGCACAGATACGCAGTATTTT.